The clone carrying this T cell receptor (beta chain) has a handful of counts. Its target is not known. Sorted cells reached over 95% purity in every population. This sample is part of a study of beta chain features in type 1 diabetes. On the study more broadly: There was similarity between patients and healthy donors in age, gender and cell yields.

Study-level findings and limits: Shorter TCRB CDR3s, moderately but significantly so, were found in Type 1 diabetes patients in all four CD4+ subsets. Patients with type 1 diabetes showed fewer VDJ junction insertions and more deletions.

Investigators reverse transcribed all isolated RNA, so they sequenced expressed TCRB transcripts. Naive, central memory and regulatory T cell samples yielded around 3.3 million reads on average. The repertoire was sequenced with immunoSEQ multiplex PCR; TCRdb's copy has only in-frame clones and lacks some. The sample lists approximately 170,000 clones; approximately 8.4% were seen once. This CDR3 has 15 amino acids. V lost 6 bases and J lost 6, with 20 bases in between. Germline CDR1 is MNHNY and CDR2 is SVGAGI (reference sequence). This TCR derives from a man aged 18 to 29 with type 1 diabetes. The sequenced material came from central memory CD4+ T cells from blood. This sequence joins TRBV6-6 and TRBJ1-1; possible D gene TRBD1, 6 bases. In DNA, the CDR3 is TGTGCCAGCAGCCCCGAGACAGGCTCCGCACCTGAAGCTTTCTTT. It is translated as CASSPETGSAPEAFF.